A single sample is the source of the 9 T cell receptor beta chains below, sequenced in a study of naive and memory T cell subsets. TCR cDNA received a 3' ligated oligonucleotide that carried a UMI. The SP2 primer and nested alpha and beta constant region primers amplified ligated cDNA in four rounds. TCRdb itself ran the 5' RACE reads through MiXCR, one entry per CDR3 protein. The sample includes tens of thousands of distinct CDR3 sequences, approximately 8.5% of them seen just once. These receptors came from a female donor in good health.

This clonotype showed up many times. The V and J genes are TRBV7-8 and TRBJ2-2; either TRBD1 or TRBD2 may fit D (5 bases each). Germline V lookup: CDR1 SGHVS, CDR2 FQNEAQ. The V gene lost 2 bases and the J gene lost 3 bases, with 10 bases spanning the gap. CDR3 length: 15 amino acids. The CDR3 sequence: CASSLMGVDTGELFF. As DNA, the CDR3 is TGTGCCAGCAGCTTAATGGGGGTGGACACCGGGGAGCTGTTTTTT.

This clonotype was seen ten or more times. CDR3 bases: TGCGCCAGCAGCTTGGTAAAATCAGGGGGCGTTCGTAATTCACCCCTCCACTTT. As protein: CASSLVKSGGVRNSPLHF. The chain has TRBV5-1 and TRBJ1-6; 8 bases align to TRBD1. This CDR3 has 18 amino acids. Germline-derived CDR1 and CDR2 are SGHRS and YFSETQ. Trimming at V came to 0 bases and at J to 6 bases, leaving 11 bases not matched to a gene.

This chain's CDR3 is CASSLQQGWGGKLFF. The CDR3 nucleotides are TGTGCCAGCAGCCTACAGCAGGGTTGGGGTGGAAAACTGTTTTTT. The chain employs TRBV11-2 and TRBJ1-4, with TRBD1 as a possible D gene (5 bases). Trimming took off 5 bases at V and 10 bases at J, with 20 bases between the two ends. The germline CDR1 and CDR2 sequences are SGHAT and FQNNGV. The CDR3 length is 15 residues.

CDR3 DNA: TGTGCCAGCAGTTACCGGGCAGCGGACTCCTACAATGAGCAGTTCTTC. Amino acids: CASSYRAADSYNEQFF. The chain joins TRBV6-5 to TRBJ2-1; the D gene is possibly TRBD2 (5 bases). The CDR3 is 16 amino acids. V lost 2 bases, J lost 0 bases, and 11 bases lay in between. Germline assignment: CDR1 MNHEY and CDR2 SVGAGI.

This clonotype appeared many times. This chain connects TRBV28 to TRBJ2-2, with D maybe TRBD2 (5 bases). The CDR3 loop spans 14 amino acids. Germline CDR1 is MDHEN and CDR2 is SYDVKM. Trimming took 3 bases from V and 4 from J, leaving 9 bases between them. For the CDR3, the DNA is TGTGCCAGCAGTTTTCCCCGGGGCACCGGGGAGCTGTTTTTT. This codes for CASSFPRGTGELFF.

This clonotype has just a few counts. V and J are TRBV6-5 and TRBJ2-6, with TRBD1 matching 9 bases. After removal of 4 bases from V and 2 bases from J, the junction contained 3 bases not matched to a gene. The germline V gene encodes CDR1 MNHEY and CDR2 SVGAGI. The CDR3 is made up of 16 amino acids. The CDR3 loop is CASSWDRVTGANVLTF. As DNA, the CDR3 is TGTGCCAGCAGTTGGGACAGGGTAACTGGGGCCAACGTCCTGACTTTC.

The chain uses TRBV6-5 and TRBJ2-5, with 8 positions matching TRBD2. The CDR3 runs to 14 residues. With V trimmed by 6 bases and J by 2 bases, 5 bases remained unmatched. Looked up from germline, CDR1 is MNHEY and CDR2 is SVGAGI. This CDR3 is CASSGGGRQETQYF. The CDR3 DNA reads TGTGCCAGCAGCGGGGGGGGGCGACAAGAGACCCAGTACTTC.

J is TRBJ2-7 and V is TRBV5-6; 7 nucleotides line up with TRBD1. V was clipped by 4 bases and J by 3 bases; unmatched bases: 7. This CDR3 is 14 amino acids long. Germline CDR1 is SGHDT and CDR2 is YYEEEE. The CDR3 nucleotides read TGTGCCAGCAGCACCGGGACAGTGATCTACGAGCAGTACTTC. Translating it yields CASSTGTVIYEQYF.

This clonotype came up a few times. V gene TRBV6-5 combines with J gene TRBJ2-7; D gene unclear. This CDR3 spans 11 amino acids. Germline CDR1 MNHEY, CDR2 SVGAGI. V was cut by 5 bases and J by 9 bases, with 11 bases left in between. The CDR3 nucleotides are TGTGCCAGCAGTCAAGGTTCCCGGCAGTACTTC. The encoded protein is CASSQGSRQYF.